The rows below give T cell receptor beta chains drawn from one sample of a study of blood T cells in healthy people across ages. TCRdb called the 5' RACE reads again in MiXCR, with one record for every CDR3 protein. In the table there are under 950,000 distinct CDR3 sequences, 22% of which are singletons. Source material: blood. Source of these receptors: a man aged 70 or older in good health. CDR3s include the opening cysteine and the closing phenylalanine or tryptophan.

J: TRBJ1-1; V: TRBV10-3; CDR3: CAISEWESGGLTEAFF
J: TRBJ2-7; V: TRBV20-1; CDR3: CSAQDRTSSNEQYF
J: TRBJ2-3; V: TRBV3-1; CDR3: CASSQLLSTDTQYF
J: TRBJ1-5; V: TRBV4-2; CDR3: CASSQGFQGGVGNQPQHF
J: TRBJ2-1; V: TRBV7-2; CDR3: CASSDTWGQGGYNEQFF
J: TRBJ2-3; V: TRBV7-2; CDR3: CASSWWGGHTDTQYF
J: TRBJ1-4; V: TRBV29-1; CDR3: CSVQRTGVEEKLFF
J: TRBJ2-2; V: TRBV5-1; CDR3: CASSLLGSTATGELFF
J: TRBJ2-5; V: TRBV19; CDR3: CASTSDRETQYF
J: TRBJ1-6; V: TRBV6-6; CDR3: CASSVDMSYNSPLHF
J: TRBJ1-6; V: TRBV4-2; CDR3: CASSPFTGENSPLHF
J: TRBJ2-1; V: TRBV7-6; CDR3: CASSLREDPYNEQFF
J: TRBJ2-5; V: TRBV6-2/TRBV6-3; CDR3: CASTAVGWGTQYF
J: TRBJ2-5; V: TRBV20-1; CDR3: CSAAFRGGETQYF
J: TRBJ2-3; V: TRBV10-3; CDR3: CAISVAENTDTQYF
J: TRBJ2-5; V: TRBV28; CDR3: CASSSDTLKETQYF
J: TRBJ1-2; V: TRBV12-3/TRBV12-4; CDR3: CASSLGGTGAGYGYTF
J: TRBJ2-4; V: TRBV29-1; CDR3: CSVESTAKNIQYF
J: TRBJ2-1; V: TRBV7-3; CDR3: CASSLTSSLMAGGRGSYNEQFF
J: TRBJ1-3; V: TRBV3-1; CDR3: CASSQVGGGNTIYF
J: TRBJ2-3; V: TRBV11-2; CDR3: CASSFPTSGGYTQYF
J: TRBJ1-1; V: TRBV18; CDR3: CASSPLQGDTEAFF
J: TRBJ1-3; V: TRBV6-6; CDR3: CASWGGHQYSGNTIYF
J: TRBJ1-1; V: TRBV11-2; CDR3: CASTPRGVSEAFF
J: TRBJ1-5; V: TRBV24-1; CDR3: CATSRAGTGANQPQHF
J: TRBJ2-1; V: TRBV5-1; CDR3: CASSRGGGEGHEQFF
J: TRBJ2-1; V: TRBV6-6; CDR3: CASTSGGHEQFF
J: TRBJ2-2; V: TRBV7-8; CDR3: CASSFSGRRGGSELFF
J: TRBJ1-4; V: TRBV12-3/TRBV12-4; CDR3: CASKTRQGVDERLFF
J: TRBJ1-2; V: TRBV29-1; CDR3: CSVARDPRNYGYTF
J: TRBJ1-1; V: TRBV20-1; CDR3: CSATRPGTGVGNTEAFF